The TCR beta chain under discussion was sequenced for a study of blood T cells in healthy people across ages. Broader study findings: Older age went with lower TCR beta diversity per million T cells, in a roughly linear way.

V dropped 5 bases and J dropped 1; count of bases not matched to a gene: 4. The CDR3 is 16 amino acids. Germline V gene sequence: CDR1 LGHNT, CDR2 FRNRAP. Combining a sample-barcoded 5' primer with a J-beta primer mix, a second PCR ran for 7 to 11 cycles. Using its own MiXCR run on the 5' RACE reads, TCRdb lists one record per CDR3 protein. This sample has some 1.4 million distinct CDR3 sequences; 35% to 45% occur once, and the top ten carry roughly 7.7%. Comment on this clonotype: Its target is unknown.

The source material was blood. This receptor was identified in a woman in her late teens or twenties in good health. The rearrangement uses TRBV12-5 and TRBJ2-1; 11 bases line up with TRBD2. For the CDR3, the DNA is TGTGCTAGTGGTGATAGCGGGAGGGGGTCCTACAATGAGCAGTTCTTC. Amino acids: CASGDSGRGSYNEQFF.